These 23 T cell receptor beta chains came from one sample sequenced in a study of blood T cell repertoires in COVID-19. The repertoire was sequenced with immunoSEQ multiplex PCR; TCRdb's copy has only in-frame clones and lacks some. The sample holds 20,000 to 25,000 clones; roughly 75% are singletons and the top ten take more than 10%. Sequencing was performed on peripheral blood. Source of these receptors: a man aged 55 to 70 with active COVID-19.

V and J are TRBV7-2 and TRBJ2-4, with D possibly matching TRBD2 (6 bases). CDR3 size: 14 residues. V was shortened by 5 bases and J by 6 bases, with 14 bases between the two germline ends. Per the germline V gene, CDR1 is SGHTA and CDR2 is FQGNSA. The CDR3 DNA reads as TGTGCCAGCAGCCCCGCTAGCGTCGGAAACATTCAGTACTTC. Amino acids: CASSPASVGNIQYF.

V is TRBV28 and J is TRBJ2-1, with D possibly being TRBD1 (5 bases). From germline, CDR1 is MDHEN and CDR2 SYDVKM. Trimming shortened V by 6 bases and J by 3 bases, and 15 bases separated the two germline ends. The CDR3 runs 15 residues. The CDR3 region has the DNA TGTGCCAGCAGCCCCGGCCGCAGGGACTACAATGAGCAGTTCTTC. It encodes CASSPGRRDYNEQFF.

This rearrangement joins TRBV3-1 (or the pseudogene TRBV3-2) to TRBJ1-1; D is uncertain. CDR1 and CDR2 from the germline V gene are LGHDT and YNNKEL (reference sequence). The length of the CDR3 is 12 residues. Trimming removed 1 base from V and 7 bases from J, with 7 bases in between. Here the CDR3 reads CASSQGKREAFF. The CDR3 DNA is TGTGCCAGCAGCCAAGGAAAGCGTGAAGCTTTCTTT.

The CDR3 coding sequence is TGTGCCAGCAGCCAAGATCTTTCCAGCGGGAGGAGGAATGAGCAGTTCTTC. It is translated as CASSQDLSSGRRNEQFF. This rearrangement joins TRBV4-2 to TRBJ2-1; 9 nucleotides align to TRBD2. V trimming: 0 bases; J trimming: 7 bases; junction bases outside the gene matches: 10. The CDR3 totals 17 residues. Germline V lookup: CDR1 LGHNA, CDR2 YNFKEQ.

The rearrangement uses TRBV11-2 and TRBJ1-3; D is possibly TRBD1 (5 bases). V dropped 1 base and J dropped 2 bases, with 9 bases sitting between them. Germline V gene sequence: CDR1 SGHAT, CDR2 FQNNGV. The CDR3 runs to 15 residues. The CDR3 loop reads CASSLVSRAGNTIYF. CDR3 in DNA: TGTGCCAGCAGCTTAGTATCCAGGGCTGGAAACACCATATATTTT.

This chain links TRBV7-2 with TRBJ2-7; D might be TRBD2 (5 bases). V lost 8 bases to trimming and J lost 7 bases, with 27 bases between them. The germline V gene encodes CDR1 SGHTA and CDR2 FQGNSA. The CDR3 length is 16 residues. This chain's CDR3 is CASRPRLAARELEQYF. CDR3 DNA: TGTGCCAGCCGACCTCGACTTGCGGCTAGGGAGTTGGAGCAGTACTTC.

This clone was picked up one time. DNA for the CDR3: TGTGCCAGCAGTTACCCCGGGACTAGCGGGAGGGTCAGGACCGGGGAGCTGTTTTTT. Amino acids: CASSYPGTSGRVRTGELFF. This chain connects TRBV6-2 or TRBV6-3 to TRBJ2-2, with TRBD2 matching over 16 bases. The CDR3 is 19 amino acids. V gave up 2 bases and J gave up 5 bases; unmatched junction bases: 8. Germline V CDR1 and CDR2: MNHEY, SVGEGT.

The chain couples TRBV11-2 to TRBJ1-6, with TRBD1 matching over 9 bases. With V trimmed by 5 bases and J by 9 bases, 8 bases remained unmatched. Germline-derived CDR1 and CDR2 are SGHAT and FQNNGV. This CDR3 has 15 amino acids. The CDR3 region is CASSPSGTGSSPLHF. In nucleotides, the CDR3 is TGTGCCAGCAGCCCCTCCGGGACAGGGAGTTCACCCCTCCACTTT.

J is TRBJ1-4 and V is TRBV24-1, with 8 bases matching TRBD1. The V and J ends lost 7 bases and 8 bases, in that order; junction bases with no gene match: 2. Germline CDR1 reads KGHDR; CDR2 reads SFDVKD. The CDR3 is 12 amino acids. The CDR3 loop is CATRGDREKLFF. The CDR3 DNA reads TGTGCCACCAGGGGGGACAGGGAAAAACTGTTTTTT.

This chain joins TRBV5-5 and TRBJ2-1, with 9 bases matching TRBD1. The junction had 15 bases not matched to a gene; V was cut back by 3 bases and J by 5 bases. The CDR3 is made up of 18 amino acids. Germline V gives CDR1 SGHKS, CDR2 YYEKEE (reference sequence). The CDR3 spells CASSSRFRDRVLDNEQFF. CDR3 DNA: TGTGCCAGCAGCTCGCGATTCAGGGACAGGGTGCTCGACAATGAGCAGTTCTTC. Together with reference TRBV5-5 and TRBJ2-1, the CDR3 gives the full variable domain: DAGVTQSPTHLIKTRGQQVTLRCSPISGHKSVSWYQQVLGQGPQFIFQYYEKEERGRGNFPDRFSARQFPNYSSELNVNALLLGDSALYLCASSSRFRDRVLDNEQFFGPGTRLTVL.

The chain recombines TRBV3-1 (or the pseudogene TRBV3-2) with TRBJ2-4; 9 bases are a match to TRBD1. Germline V gene sequence: CDR1 LGHDT, CDR2 YNNKEL (reference sequence). CDR3 size: 16 residues. The trim removed 4 bases at V and 8 bases at J, leaving 12 bases unmatched. The CDR3 DNA sequence: TGTGCCAGCAGCCGCCGGGACAGGGCAGTGATAGACATTCAGTACTTC. Encoded protein: CASSRRDRAVIDIQYF.

This chain uses TRBV20-1 with TRBJ2-1; the D gene is possibly TRBD1 (6 bases). CDR3 length equals 13 residues. V was shortened by 3 bases and J by 7 bases, with 13 bases between the two germline ends. The V gene's germline CDR1 is DFQATT and CDR2 SNEGSKA (reference sequence). As DNA, the CDR3 is TGCAGTGCTAGTTTCCAGGGGAATAATGAGCAGTTCTTC. Translating it yields CSASFQGNNEQFF.

The chain uses TRBV28 and TRBJ1-1; D is perhaps TRBD1 (5 bases). The V and J ends lost 3 bases and 2 bases respectively, with 7 bases between them. The V gene's germline CDR1 is MDHEN and CDR2 SYDVKM. This CDR3 spans 13 amino acids. For the CDR3, the DNA is TGTGCCAGCAGTTTCAGGGTTAACACTGAAGCTTTCTTT. Amino acid sequence: CASSFRVNTEAFF. The whole variable domain, filled in from reference TRBV28 and TRBJ1-1, reads DVKVTQSSRYLVKRTGEKVFLECVQDMDHENMFWYRQDPGLGLRLIYFSYDVKMKEKGDIPEGYSVSREKKERFSLILESASTNQTSMYLCASSFRVNTEAFFGQGTRLTVV.

This clone appeared a few times. This chain uses TRBV19 with TRBJ2-5, with 10 bases that match TRBD2. Germline V gives CDR1 LNHDA, CDR2 SQIVND (reference sequence). V lost 3 bases, J lost 2 bases, and 3 bases stayed unmatched. This CDR3 is built from 15 residues. CDR3 loop: CASSISLAGQETQYF. In DNA, the CDR3 is TGTGCCAGTAGTATTTCACTAGCGGGACAAGAGACCCAGTACTTC.

The chain is built from TRBV15 and TRBJ2-3, with 11 bases matching TRBD2. This CDR3 has 19 amino acids. Trimming took 0 bases from V and 6 from J; bases not matched to a gene: 14. CDR1 LNHNV and CDR2 YYDKDF come from the germline V gene (reference sequence). CDR3 loop: CATSRDAASGRPAADTQYF. CDR3 DNA: TGTGCCACCAGCAGAGATGCGGCTAGCGGGAGGCCCGCCGCGGATACGCAGTATTTT.

The chain carries TRBV19 and TRBJ2-5, with TRBD1 identical over 11 bases. The CDR3 spans 14 residues. Germline CDR1 reads LNHDA; CDR2 reads SQIVND (reference sequence). Trimming cost V 6 bases and J 5 bases; bases outside gene matches: 5. This CDR3 reads CASSGTGGRETQYF. For the CDR3, the DNA is TGTGCCAGTAGCGGGACAGGGGGTCGGGAGACCCAGTACTTC. Together with reference TRBV19 and TRBJ2-5, the CDR3 gives the full variable domain: DGGITQSPKYLFRKEGQNVTLSCEQNLNHDAMYWYRQDPGQGLRLIYYSQIVNDFQKGDIAEGYSVSREKKESFPLTVTSAQKNPTAFYLCASSGTGGRETQYFGPGTRLLVL.

V and J are TRBV24-1 and TRBJ2-2; no clear D. V was trimmed by 9 bases and J by 5 bases, leaving 12 bases between them. Germline lookup yields CDR1 KGHDR and CDR2 SFDVKD. The length of the CDR3 is 13 residues. The CDR3 DNA reads TGTGCCACCTCCGCGGTACGGACCGGGGAGCTGTTTTTT. This gives the protein CATSAVRTGELFF.

The chain couples TRBV6-1 to TRBJ2-5, with 11 positions matching TRBD2. CDR1 and CDR2 from the germline V gene are MNHNS and SASEGT. V trimming: 3 bases; J trimming: 5 bases; junction bases outside the gene matches: 5. This CDR3 is built from 15 residues. The CDR3 coding sequence is TGTGCCAGCAGTGAGACTAGCGGGAATGGTGAGACCCAGTACTTC. Its translation: CASSETSGNGETQYF.

This CDR3 is CASSDRPQGSGANVLTF. The DNA for the CDR3 is TGTGCCAGTAGTGATAGGCCACAGGGCTCTGGGGCCAACGTCCTGACTTTC. The rearrangement links TRBV19 to TRBJ2-6, with D perhaps TRBD1 (6 bases). This CDR3 region has 17 residues. Trimming removed 5 bases at V and 0 bases at J, with 14 bases between. Germline-derived CDR1 and CDR2 are LNHDA and SQIVND (reference sequence).

This chain connects TRBV27 to TRBJ2-3; TRBD2 matches at 13 bases. The V and J ends lost 6 bases and 4 bases, in that order; junction bases with no gene match: 7. Germline values: CDR1 MNHEY, CDR2 SMNVEV (reference sequence). The CDR3 contains 16 residues. CDR3 nucleotides: TGTGCCAGCAGGCCGACTAGCGGGAGGTGGTCAGATACGCAGTATTTT. As protein: CASRPTSGRWSDTQYF.

V gene TRBV13 combines with J gene TRBJ2-7, with D tentatively TRBD2 (6 bases). Trimming removed 1 base at V and 4 bases at J, with 8 bases between. The CDR3 spans 13 residues. Germline CDR1 PRHDT, CDR2 FYEKMQ (reference sequence). CDR3 region: CASSLVRGYEQYF. For the CDR3, the DNA is TGTGCCAGCAGCTTAGTGCGGGGTTACGAGCAGTACTTC. Drawing the rest from reference TRBV13 and TRBJ2-7, the complete variable domain is AAGVIQSPRHLIKEKRETATLKCYPIPRHDTVYWYQQGPGQDPQFLISFYEKMQSDKGSIPDRFSAQQFSDYHSELNMSSLELGDSALYFCASSLVRGYEQYFGPGTRLTVT.

This clone has a handful of counts. The chain employs TRBV28 and TRBJ1-5; D gene ambiguous. V was shortened by 4 bases and J by 11 bases, with 9 bases between the two germline ends. Germline V CDR1 and CDR2: MDHEN, SYDVKM. There are 11 residues in the CDR3. The CDR3 loop is CASSSSSAQHF. The DNA for the CDR3 is TGTGCCAGCAGTTCGTCGTCGGCCCAGCATTTT.

The genes are TRBV4-1 and TRBJ1-6, with 7 bases identical to TRBD1. Looked up from germline, CDR1 is MGHRA and CDR2 is YSYEKL. The length of the CDR3 is 15 residues. Losses at the gene ends were 1 base for V and 9 bases for J; bases not matched to a gene: 6. In nucleotides, the CDR3 is TGCGCCAGCAGCCAAGCGACAGGGTCGGGTTCACCCCTCCACTTT. Translated: CASSQATGSGSPLHF.